The entry below gives a single T cell receptor (beta chain) sequence along with its context. Its antigen specificity is not known. No base qualities exist here, and no much larger clone lies one base off it. TCRbeta CDR3 regions were amplified from genomic DNA using the immunoSEQ Assay, a bias-controlled multiplex PCR. The original pipeline was this. The number of nucleated cells in each sample was estimated from the amplification of reference gene primers within the assay. Sequence reads were collapsed and filtered to measure the absolute abundance of every unique TCRbeta CDR3 rearrangement. Productive Simpson clonality was computed per sample as the square root of Simpson's diversity index over productive rearrangements. The clones in this table, taken by TCRdb from immuneACCESS, are in-frame only. Not every clone is retained; where verified, under half of the shortfall comes from an unresolved V gene, and the cause of the rest is unknown. V, J and clone size reflect that table, while D and trimming were determined from the DNA. Across this sample there are 270,000 or so clones, with approximately 90% seen only once. The biggest ten clones account for 4.1% of the sample.

Participants in the prospective study were aged roughly 18 to 89 years, lived in some 24 United States geographic areas, and enrolled through a virtual design. Cohort assignment in the prospective study relied on participant-reported clinical history from a screening survey and a study questionnaire. In the prospective study, mobile phlebotomists collected whole blood, serum and a nasopharyngeal or oropharyngeal swab from each participant. Additional blood draws and questionnaires over an approximately 2-month period could optionally be provided by prospective study participants. Before DNA extraction, blood samples from the prospective study were shipped at room temperature or frozen. This entry is derived from a study of blood T cell repertoires in COVID-19 (dated by TCRdb to the early 2020s). Study-level background: The collaborator samples originated in the United States, Italy and Spain and spanned the acute and convalescent phases of COVID-19. The dataset comprised deeply sampled blood TCRbeta repertoires from subjects exposed to, actively infected with, or recovered from COVID-19. The repertoires were released in a freely available public database meant as a resource for research on the immune response to SARS-CoV-2. The sample metadata nearly always contained a de-identified subject ID, COVID-19 status, age in years and sex. The material from the prospective study consisted of cDNA or gDNA derived from T cells, B-cell-depleted T cells, or PBMCs. The samples were drawn from two sources: the first 160 participants of the ongoing ImmuneRACE study, and some 1,300 subjects contributed by 6 global collaborators. HLA class I and class II types, where available, came from metadata supplied by the sample provider rather than from assay-based typing.

General findings and caveats noted by the study authors: How much clinical and demographic metadata was included differed by source and by participant, and the metadata was provided uncurated.

Sequenced material: PBMCs or T cells enriched from blood (not recorded which). The source is a woman in her 30s with acute COVID-19.

The DNA reads as follows: TGTGCCAGCAGCTTATCCGGGGGAACCGGGGAGCTGTTTTTT. This sequence encodes CASSLSGGTGELFF. The chain is encoded by TRBV13 joined to TRBJ2-2, with TRBD2 perhaps the D gene, on 6 matching bases. The CDR3 starts with the cysteine, ends with the phenylalanine, and has 14 residues. Only CDR3 DNA is held: 42 bases, read in frame from base 1. Deletion took 2 bases off V and 5 bases off J, with a span of 9 bases between the germline ends. According to the germline V gene (reference sequence), CDR1 reads PRHDT and CDR2 reads FYEKMQ. Extended through the reference TRBV13 and TRBJ2-2 proteins, this CDR3 yields the full variable domain: AAGVIQSPRHLIKEKRETATLKCYPIPRHDTVYWYQQGPGQDPQFLISFYEKMQSDKGSIPDRFSAQQFSDYHSELNMSSLELGDSALYFCASSLSGGTGELFFGEGSRLTVL.